The 18 T cell receptor beta chains below all came from one sample that was sequenced in a study of blood T cell repertoires in COVID-19. Assay used: immunoSEQ multiplex PCR; TCRdb lists only in-frame clones, some missing. This sample carries roughly 150,000 clones, roughly four fifths of them seen once, and the ten largest clones take roughly a tenth. The specimen was peripheral blood. The receptor source for this set is a human donor in a cohort sampled during active COVID-19.

The chain is built from TRBV15 and TRBJ2-4; 10 nucleotides agree with TRBD1. This CDR3 region has 18 residues. Germline V lookup: CDR1 LNHNV, CDR2 YYDKDF (reference sequence). With 0 bases clipped from V and 2 bases from J, the junction kept 7 bases outside the gene matches. CDR3 DNA: TGTGCCACCAGCAGAGATACGACAGGGGGCGAAACCAAAAACATTCAGTACTTC. Its translation: CATSRDTTGGETKNIQYF.

In this sample, this clone turned up a few times. The genes are TRBV19 and TRBJ2-7; D possibly corresponds to TRBD1 (5 bases). Trimming left V 9 bases short and J 2 bases short, with 26 bases between. CDR3 length equals 17 residues. Germline CDR1 reads LNHDA; CDR2 reads SQIVND (reference sequence). CDR3 nucleotides: TGTGCCAGACGGCAGGGAAGGGGTGACCTGTCTCCCTACGAGCAGTACTTC. It specifies CARRQGRGDLSPYEQYF.

V gene TRBV27 combines with J gene TRBJ1-2, with 8 positions matching TRBD1. The CDR3 is 12 residues long. The germline CDR1 and CDR2 sequences are MNHEY and SMNVEV (reference sequence). The trim removed 5 bases at V and 7 bases at J, leaving 3 bases unmatched. In nucleotides, the CDR3 is TGTGCCAGCAGTCGTGACAGGGGTGGCTACACCTTC. Its protein is CASSRDRGGYTF.

Concerning this clone itself: This specimen includes other DNA sequences encoding the same CDR3. The rearrangement joins TRBV18 to TRBJ2-5; no reliable D call. The CDR3 loop spans 12 amino acids. Trimming shortened V by 3 bases and J by 0 bases, and 2 bases separated the two germline ends. The germline CDR1 and CDR2 sequences are KGHSH and LQKENI. CDR3 in amino acids: CASSPNQETQYF. For the CDR3, the DNA is TGTGCCAGCTCACCCAACCAAGAGACCCAGTACTTC.

The chain joins TRBV12-5 to TRBJ2-2; the match to TRBD1 covers 11 bases. The CDR3 extends over 17 amino acids. Losses at the gene ends were 5 bases for V and 1 base for J; bases not matched to a gene: 6. The germline V gene has CDR1 LGHNT and CDR2 FRNRAP. The CDR3 DNA reads as TGTGCTAGTGGTCCGGGACAGGGGGTGGGGAACACCGGGGAGCTGTTTTTT. Its translation: CASGPGQGVGNTGELFF.

The chain carries TRBV6-4 and TRBJ2-1; 9 bases line up with TRBD2. Germline lookup yields CDR1 MRHNA and CDR2 SNTAGT. Trimming removed 1 base from V and 5 bases from J; junction bases left unmatched: 3. This CDR3 contains 15 residues. This CDR3 is CASSDFSGRDNEQFF. CDR3 in DNA: TGTGCCAGCAGTGACTTTAGCGGGAGAGACAATGAGCAGTTCTTC.

The chain carries TRBV30 and TRBJ1-6; D not certain. Trimming pared 0 bases from V and 8 bases from J, leaving 5 bases between. The CDR3 runs 12 residues. Germline loops: CDR1 GTSNPN, CDR2 SVGIG (reference sequence). CDR3 residues: CAWSVRDSPLHF. CDR3 nucleotide sequence: TGTGCCTGGAGTGTCCGAGATTCACCCCTCCACTTT.

This chain links TRBV5-4 with TRBJ2-3; 11 bases agree with TRBD2. The junction had 3 bases not matched to a gene; V was cut back by 3 bases and J by 3 bases. The CDR3 is 15 amino acids. The germline V gene encodes CDR1 SGHNT and CDR2 YYREEE (reference sequence). CDR3 DNA: TGTGCCAGCAGCTGGGGGACTAGCGGAACAGATACGCAGTATTTT. This encodes CASSWGTSGTDTQYF.

The J gene is TRBJ2-2, the V gene TRBV27; maybe TRBD1 (6 bases). Trimming left V 3 bases short and J 1 base short, with 18 bases between. CDR3 length: 18 amino acids. Germline CDR1 is MNHEY and CDR2 is SMNVEV (reference sequence). The CDR3 nucleotides are TGTGCCAGCAGTTTGTCACTTAGACAGGCCTTGAACACCGGGGAGCTGTTTTTT. Its translation: CASSLSLRQALNTGELFF.

The chain's CDR3 is CASSSVDTPYEQYF. The CDR3 DNA reads as TGTGCCAGCAGCTCCGTGGACACCCCCTACGAGCAGTACTTC. The gene calls are TRBV7-8 and TRBJ2-7; tentatively, D is TRBD1 (5 bases). The CDR3 runs to 14 residues. V was cut by 4 bases and J by 2 bases, with 12 bases left in between. The germline V gene encodes CDR1 SGHVS and CDR2 FQNEAQ.

The CDR3 spells CASRPSGSSYEQYF. The DNA of the CDR3 is TGTGCCAGCAGACCTAGCGGGAGCTCCTACGAGCAGTACTTC. This rearrangement joins TRBV7-6 to TRBJ2-7; 10 bases fit TRBD2. With V trimmed by 6 bases and J by 0 bases, 2 bases remained unmatched. CDR3 length equals 14 residues. Germline V CDR1 and CDR2: SGHVS, FNYEAQ.

The V gene is TRBV6-6, the J gene TRBJ2-7; D not certain. The CDR3 has 13 residues. V was cut by 5 bases and J by 5 bases, with 13 bases left in between. Per the germline V gene, CDR1 is MNHNY and CDR2 is SVGAGI (reference sequence). The CDR3 sequence: CASSLRVWDEQYF. The CDR3, as DNA: TGTGCCAGCAGTCTCCGGGTATGGGACGAGCAGTACTTC.

This clone was observed a few times. This sequence joins TRBV20-1 and TRBJ2-6; no reliable D call. The CDR3 is 15 amino acids. Germline assignment: CDR1 DFQATT and CDR2 SNEGSKA (reference sequence). The germline V and J ends were trimmed by 3 bases and 0 bases, with 9 bases remaining between them. CDR3 region: CSASSPRSGANVLTF. The CDR3 coding sequence is TGCAGTGCTAGTTCTCCCCGCTCTGGGGCCAACGTCCTGACTTTC.

The chain couples TRBV7-9 to TRBJ2-1; no clear D gene. V was trimmed by 4 bases and J by 7 bases, leaving 14 bases between them. The CDR3 spans 14 residues. Germline-derived CDR1 and CDR2 are SEHNR and FQNEAQ (reference sequence). CDR3 sequence reads: CASSWRLLGNEQFF. For the CDR3, the DNA is TGTGCCAGCAGCTGGAGACTGCTCGGGAATGAGCAGTTCTTC.

The rearrangement joins TRBV28 to TRBJ2-2; TRBD2 matches 8 bases. V trimming: 10 bases; J trimming: 7 bases; junction bases outside the gene matches: 14. CDR3 size: 15 residues. The V gene's germline CDR1 is MDHEN and CDR2 SYDVKM. The CDR3 DNA is TGTGCCACCGAGCCTCGGGGGGGTGTTGTCGGGGAGCTGTTTTTT. It is translated as CATEPRGGVVGELFF.

This chain connects TRBV3-1 (or the pseudogene TRBV3-2) to TRBJ2-6, with 11 positions matching TRBD2. The CDR3 spans 19 residues. Germline CDR1 reads LGHDT; CDR2 reads YNNKEL (reference sequence). The trim removed 4 bases at V and 0 bases at J, leaving 8 bases unmatched. The CDR3 DNA is TGTGCCAGCAGCCCGGGGAAACTAGCGGGGGACTCTGGGGCCAACGTCCTGACTTTC. Translation: CASSPGKLAGDSGANVLTF.

This CDR3 is CSVGQGQNQPQHF. DNA of the CDR3: TGCAGCGTTGGTCAGGGGCAGAATCAGCCCCAGCATTTT. The gene calls are TRBV29-1 and TRBJ1-5, with D possibly being TRBD1 (6 bases). CDR1 and CDR2 (germline): SQVTM, ANQGSEA. The CDR3 has 13 residues. Between the trimmed V and J ends, which lost 4 bases and 4 bases, there was a span of 11 bases.

The chain employs TRBV6-2 or TRBV6-3 and TRBJ2-7; TRBD2 matches at 13 bases. The CDR3 spans 15 residues. Germline-derived CDR1 and CDR2 are MNHEY and SVGEGT. Trimming took 6 bases from V and 3 from J; bases not matched to a gene: 5. The CDR3 DNA reads as TGTGCCAGCAGCCCCGGGACTAGCGGGATCTACGAGCAGTACTTC. Its translation is CASSPGTSGIYEQYF.